Below, 18 T cell receptor beta chains from the same sample are listed, as sequenced in a study of T cell repertoires in cytomegalovirus infection. TCRdb re-called the reads with MiXCR, one entry per CDR3 protein. Of around 450,000 distinct CDR3 sequences listed, around 32% were seen once; the top ten hold roughly 13%. What was sequenced was PBMCs. These receptors all come from a human donor in good health (CMV status not recorded). Some clones in this sample may be carry-over from other donors' samples.

This clonotype showed up just a few times. The V and J genes are TRBV7-6 and TRBJ2-7; 7 bases match TRBD1. The trim removed 5 bases at V and 2 bases at J, leaving 9 bases unmatched. CDR1 and CDR2 (germline): SGHVS, FNYEAQ. The CDR3 runs 15 residues. The CDR3 sequence is CASSPGTEGPYEQYF. The CDR3 region has the DNA TGTGCCAGCAGCCCTGGGACAGAGGGTCCCTACGAGCAGTACTTC. The whole variable domain, remainder taken from reference TRBV7-6 and TRBJ2-7, is GAGVSQSPRYKVTKRGQDVALRCDPISGHVSLYWYRQALGQGPEFLTYFNYEAQQDKSGLPNDRFSAERPEGSISTLTIQRTEQRDSAMYRCASSPGTEGPYEQYFGPGTRLTVT.

This clonotype was picked up many times. This chain joins TRBV12-3 or TRBV12-4 and TRBJ2-2; D unresolved. V gave up 6 bases and J gave up 5 bases, with 10 bases separating them. The CDR3 is made up of 13 amino acids. This CDR3 reads CASRLLLTGELFF. The CDR3 nucleotides are TGTGCCAGCAGGTTACTCCTGACCGGGGAGCTGTTTTTT.

The chain links TRBV6-6 to TRBJ2-2, with 7 bases aligning to TRBD2. This CDR3 is 16 amino acids long. V shed 0 bases, J shed 4 bases, and the junction held 5 bases outside the gene matches. Germline loops: CDR1 MNHNY, CDR2 SVGAGI (reference sequence). In DNA, the CDR3 is TGTGCCAGCAGTTACTCCTCGTGCGGGAGCACCGGGGAGCTGTTTTTT. Its translation: CASSYSSCGSTGELFF.

The chain employs TRBV6-4 and TRBJ2-2; D perhaps matches TRBD1 (5 bases). This CDR3 spans 12 amino acids. V was clipped by 6 bases and J by 6 bases, with 8 bases between them. Looked up from germline, CDR1 is MRHNA and CDR2 is SNTAGT. The CDR3 protein is CASRQGAGELFF. For the CDR3, the DNA is TGTGCCAGCAGGCAGGGCGCCGGGGAGCTGTTTTTT.

In regard to this clonotype: The junction departs from germline at one end; a sequencing error may be responsible. J is TRBJ2-5 and V is TRBV7-8, with D tentatively TRBD2 (6 bases). Germline assignment: CDR1 SGHVS and CDR2 FQNEAQ. The CDR3 has 14 residues. The CDR3 DNA is TGTGCCAGCAGCTTCGTGGGGAGGAGAGAGACCCATTACTTC. Its translation: CASSFVGRRETHYF.

This clonotype was seen many times. The rearrangement uses TRBV7-8 and TRBJ2-7, with D perhaps given as TRBD1 or TRBD2 (5 bases each). Germline V gene sequence: CDR1 SGHVS, CDR2 FQNEAQ. This CDR3 comprises 15 residues. The ends were cut back, 0 bases at V and 2 bases at J, with 11 bases in the middle. The CDR3 region has the DNA TGTGCCAGCAGCTTAGCGGGGCCGGGAACCTACGAGCAGTACTTC. It specifies CASSLAGPGTYEQYF.

Only a few counts were recorded for this clonotype. The chain joins TRBV6-6 to TRBJ2-2, with D perhaps TRBD1 or TRBD2 (5 bases each). From germline, CDR1 is MNHNY and CDR2 SVGAGI (reference sequence). Trimming removed 3 bases at V and 2 bases at J, with 10 bases between. This CDR3 has 15 residues. CDR3 sequence reads: CASSYGGRNTGELFF. As DNA, the CDR3 is TGTGCCAGCAGTTATGGGGGACGAAACACCGGGGAGCTGTTTTTT.

This clonotype was observed many times. The chain recombines TRBV12-3 or TRBV12-4 with TRBJ1-1, with D unclear. V was trimmed by 7 bases and J by 1 base, leaving 13 bases between them. The CDR3 contains 14 residues. CDR3 region: CASIPVGRNTEAFF. The CDR3 nucleotides read TGTGCCAGCATCCCCGTGGGGAGGAACACTGAAGCTTTCTTT.

The V call is TRBV7-9, the J call TRBJ1-1; possible D gene TRBD1, 6 bases. Trimming removed 1 base from V and 9 bases from J, with 15 bases in between. The CDR3 contains 14 residues. Germline CDR1 SEHNR, CDR2 FQNEAQ (reference sequence). In DNA, the CDR3 is TGTGCCAGCAGCTTAGGTTGGGGGGCGAATCAAGCTTTCTTT. Its protein is CASSLGWGANQAFF.

This clonotype was seen a handful of times. The V call is TRBV5-4, the J call TRBJ2-3; 7 bases fit TRBD2. V was pared by 4 bases and J by 1 base, with 9 bases of the junction left unmatched. Germline V CDR1 and CDR2: SGHNT, YYREEE (reference sequence). The length of the CDR3 is 16 residues. CDR3 sequence (DNA): TGTGCCAGCAGCACCCCAGCGGGGTATGGCACAGATACGCAGTATTTT. Its protein product is CASSTPAGYGTDTQYF.

This sequence joins TRBV14 and TRBJ1-1; no firm D call. Germline values: CDR1 SGHDN, CDR2 FVKESK. V shed 0 bases and J shed 7 bases, with 12 bases lying between them. The CDR3 consists of 14 residues. Here the CDR3 DNA reads TGTGCCAGCAGCCAAGATTCCCCCAGCTTTGAAGCTTTCTTT. It yields the protein CASSQDSPSFEAFF. The variable domain in full, with the rest retrieved from reference TRBV14 and TRBJ1-1, is EAGVTQFPSHSVIEKGQTVTLRCDPISGHDNLYWYRRVMGKEIKFLLHFVKESKQDESGMPNNRFLAERTGGTYSTLKVQPAELEDSGVYFCASSQDSPSFEAFFGQGTRLTVV.

The V and J genes are TRBV7-9 and TRBJ1-4; TRBD1 might be the D (5 bases). The CDR3 length is 17 residues. The germline CDR1 and CDR2 sequences are SEHNR and FQNEAQ (reference sequence). Trimming removed 4 bases from V and 8 bases from J, with 23 bases in between. This chain's CDR3 is CASSSTTHGDHSEKLFF. CDR3 DNA: TGTGCCAGCAGCTCCACCACTCACGGGGACCATAGCGAAAAACTGTTTTTT.

V is TRBV20-1 and J is TRBJ2-7; D possibly corresponds to TRBD1 (7 bases). The V gene's germline CDR1 is DFQATT and CDR2 SNEGSKA (reference sequence). The CDR3 contains 15 residues. CDR3 DNA: TGCAATGCCTCAGGGGGAGGTTCGAGCTCCTACGAGCAGTACTTC. Its protein product is CNASGGGSSSYEQYF.

The chain employs TRBV4-1 and TRBJ1-2; weak D call: TRBD1 (5 bases). CDR3 length: 15 amino acids. Germline CDR1 is MGHRA and CDR2 is YSYEKL. Trimming pared 1 base from V and 2 bases from J, leaving 11 bases between. CDR3 DNA sequence: TGCGCCAGCAGCCAAGTAGGCGGGGGGAACTATGGCTACACCTTC. As protein: CASSQVGGGNYGYTF.

The chain uses TRBV2 and TRBJ1-5, with 8 bases aligning to TRBD1. This CDR3 comprises 17 residues. V lost 0 bases to trimming and J lost 1 base; unmatched junction nucleotides: 5. CDR1 SNHLY and CDR2 FYNNEI come from the germline V gene. The CDR3 nucleotides are TGTGCCAGCAGTGAAGCCCGGACAGGGCTGAGCAATCAGCCCCAGCATTTT. Residues: CASSEARTGLSNQPQHF.

The chain has TRBV19 and TRBJ1-2; the D gene is possibly TRBD1 (5 bases). CDR3 length: 13 residues. V dropped 6 bases and J dropped 1 base, with 9 bases sitting between them. The germline CDR1 and CDR2 sequences are LNHDA and SQIVND (reference sequence). CDR3: CASRTTDNYGYTF. The CDR3 region has the DNA TGTGCCAGTAGAACGACAGATAACTATGGCTACACCTTC. Full variable domain (rest looked up from reference TRBV19 and TRBJ1-2): DGGITQSPKYLFRKEGQNVTLSCEQNLNHDAMYWYRQDPGQGLRLIYYSQIVNDFQKGDIAEGYSVSREKKESFPLTVTSAQKNPTAFYLCASRTTDNYGYTFGSGTRLTVV.

The chain links TRBV19 to TRBJ1-5; TRBD1 matches at 9 bases. CDR1 and CDR2 (germline): LNHDA, SQIVND (reference sequence). CDR3 length: 14 amino acids. The trim removed 5 bases at V and 7 bases at J, leaving 6 bases unmatched. The chain's CDR3 is CASSFKTGGQPQHF. CDR3 DNA sequence: TGTGCCAGTAGTTTTAAGACAGGGGGACAGCCCCAGCATTTT.

The chain combines TRBV5-5 with TRBJ2-7; 9 bases fit TRBD1. Per the germline V gene, CDR1 is SGHKS and CDR2 is YYEKEE (reference sequence). Trimming removed 4 bases from V and 4 bases from J; junction bases left unmatched: 6. The CDR3 has 14 residues. The CDR3 spells CASSQGQGYYEQYF. In nucleotides, the CDR3 is TGTGCCAGCAGCCAGGGACAGGGTTATTACGAGCAGTACTTC.